This TCR beta chain stems from a study of blood T cell repertoires in COVID-19. Background on the study: COVID-19 samples from acute and convalescent phases originated in the United States, Italy and Spain.

Per the germline V gene, CDR1 is LGHNA and CDR2 is YNFKEQ. The CDR3 runs 16 residues. Losses at the gene ends were 2 bases for V and 7 bases for J; bases not matched to a gene: 7. Here immunoSEQ multiplex PCR was the method, and the copy in TCRdb shows in-frame clones only, minus some. Of about 420,000 clones listed, approximately 90% were seen once; the top ten hold 0.7% to 0.85%. This rearrangement joins TRBV4-2 to TRBJ2-1, with 11 nucleotides matching TRBD2. The TCR was taken from a man between 18 and 29 years old with COVID-19, enrolled during active disease. The material sequenced was peripheral blood. Here the CDR3 reads CASSQKGLAGLNEQFF. The CDR3 DNA reads TGTGCCAGCAGCCAAAAAGGACTAGCGGGCTTAAATGAGCAGTTCTTC.